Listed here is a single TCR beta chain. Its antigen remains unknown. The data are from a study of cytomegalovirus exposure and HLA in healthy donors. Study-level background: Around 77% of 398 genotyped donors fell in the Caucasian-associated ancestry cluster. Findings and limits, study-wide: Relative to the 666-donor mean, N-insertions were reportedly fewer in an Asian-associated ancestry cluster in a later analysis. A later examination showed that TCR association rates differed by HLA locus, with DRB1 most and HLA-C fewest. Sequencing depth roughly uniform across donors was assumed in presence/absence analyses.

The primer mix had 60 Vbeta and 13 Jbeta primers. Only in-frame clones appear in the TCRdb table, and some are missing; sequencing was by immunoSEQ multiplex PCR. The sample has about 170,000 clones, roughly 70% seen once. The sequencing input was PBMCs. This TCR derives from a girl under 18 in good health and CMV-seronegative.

The CDR3 is CASRQTFRTGEGAFF. The CDR3 region has the DNA TGTGCCAGTAGGCAAACCTTTAGGACAGGGGAAGGAGCTTTCTTT. V gene TRBV19 combines with J gene TRBJ1-1, with TRBD1 identical over 9 bases. CDR1 and CDR2 from the germline V gene are LNHDA and SQIVND (reference sequence). The CDR3 contains 15 residues. V dropped 6 bases and J dropped 10; count of bases not matched to a gene: 15.